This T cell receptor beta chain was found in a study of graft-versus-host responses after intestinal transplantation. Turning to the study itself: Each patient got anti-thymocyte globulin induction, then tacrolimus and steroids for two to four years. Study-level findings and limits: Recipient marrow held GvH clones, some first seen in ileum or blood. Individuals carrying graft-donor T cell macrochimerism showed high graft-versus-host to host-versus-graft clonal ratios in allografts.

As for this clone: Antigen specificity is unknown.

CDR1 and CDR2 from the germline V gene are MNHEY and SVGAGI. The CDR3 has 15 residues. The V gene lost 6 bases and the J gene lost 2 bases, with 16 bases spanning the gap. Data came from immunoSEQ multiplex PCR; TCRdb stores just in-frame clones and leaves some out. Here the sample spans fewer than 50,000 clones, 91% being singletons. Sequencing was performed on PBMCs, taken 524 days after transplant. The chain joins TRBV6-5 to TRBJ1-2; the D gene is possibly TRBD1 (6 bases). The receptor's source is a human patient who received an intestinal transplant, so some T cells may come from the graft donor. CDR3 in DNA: TGTGCCAGCAGATGGGGTGGGGGCCGGAACTATGGCTACACCTTC. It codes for CASRWGGGRNYGYTF.